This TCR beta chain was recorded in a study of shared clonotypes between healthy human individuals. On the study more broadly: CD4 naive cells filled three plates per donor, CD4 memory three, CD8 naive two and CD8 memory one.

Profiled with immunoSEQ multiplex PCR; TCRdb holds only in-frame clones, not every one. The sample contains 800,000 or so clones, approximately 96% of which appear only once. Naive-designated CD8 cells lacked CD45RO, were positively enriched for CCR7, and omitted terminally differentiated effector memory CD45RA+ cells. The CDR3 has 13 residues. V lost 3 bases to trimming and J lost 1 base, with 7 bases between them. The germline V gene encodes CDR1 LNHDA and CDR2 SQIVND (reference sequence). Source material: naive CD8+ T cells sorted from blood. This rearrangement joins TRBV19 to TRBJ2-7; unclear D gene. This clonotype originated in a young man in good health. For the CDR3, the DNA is TGTGCCAGTAGTATTAAGATTTCCTACGAGCAGTACTTC. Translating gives CASSIKISYEQYF.